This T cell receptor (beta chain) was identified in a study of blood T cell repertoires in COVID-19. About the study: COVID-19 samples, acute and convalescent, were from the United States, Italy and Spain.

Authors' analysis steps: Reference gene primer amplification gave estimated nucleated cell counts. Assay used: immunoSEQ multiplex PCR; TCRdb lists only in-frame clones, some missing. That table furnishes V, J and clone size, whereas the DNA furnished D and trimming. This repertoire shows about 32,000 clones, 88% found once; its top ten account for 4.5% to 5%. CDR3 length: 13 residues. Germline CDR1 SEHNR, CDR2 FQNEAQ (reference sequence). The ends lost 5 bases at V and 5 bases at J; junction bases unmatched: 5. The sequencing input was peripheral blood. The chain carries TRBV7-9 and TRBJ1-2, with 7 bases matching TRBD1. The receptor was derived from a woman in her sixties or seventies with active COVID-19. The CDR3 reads CASSPGQTYGYTF. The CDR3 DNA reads TGTGCCAGCAGCCCGGGACAGACTTATGGCTACACCTTC.